Below, 29 T cell receptor beta chains from the same sample are listed, as sequenced in a study of blood T cell repertoires in COVID-19. The repertoire was sequenced with immunoSEQ multiplex PCR; TCRdb's copy has only in-frame clones and lacks some. In the table there are some 200,000 clones, less than 95% of which are singletons. The specimen sequenced was peripheral blood. All receptors come from a man younger than 40 with COVID-19, enrolled during active disease.

This sequence joins TRBV9 and TRBJ2-3; maybe TRBD1 (6 bases). The CDR3 has 14 residues. The germline V and J ends were trimmed by 4 bases and 2 bases, with 11 bases remaining between them. The V gene's germline CDR1 is SGDLS and CDR2 YYNGEE. This chain's CDR3 is CASSPTGNTDTQYF. DNA of the CDR3: TGTGCCAGCAGCCCTACAGGGAACACAGATACGCAGTATTTT.

This CDR3 is CASSIRHGQSISYEQYF. The CDR3 coding sequence is TGTGCCAGTAGTATACGTCATGGGCAGTCGATCTCCTACGAGCAGTACTTC. The chain has TRBV19 and TRBJ2-7; D is undetermined. CDR1 and CDR2 (germline): LNHDA, SQIVND (reference sequence). Trimming stripped 2 bases from V and 0 bases from J, with 17 bases between. This CDR3 contains 17 residues. Supplemented by reference TRBV19 and TRBJ2-7, the full variable domain reads DGGITQSPKYLFRKEGQNVTLSCEQNLNHDAMYWYRQDPGQGLRLIYYSQIVNDFQKGDIAEGYSVSREKKESFPLTVTSAQKNPTAFYLCASSIRHGQSISYEQYFGPGTRLTVT.

The CDR3 region has the DNA TGTGCCAGCAGCCAAGATTGGAGGGCCGGGGAGCTGTTTTTT. Encoded protein: CASSQDWRAGELFF. V gene TRBV14 combines with J gene TRBJ2-2; D perhaps matches TRBD2 (6 bases). The CDR3 spans 14 residues. The germline CDR1 and CDR2 sequences are SGHDN and FVKESK. Trimming cost V 0 bases and J 6 bases, with 8 bases left between them.

This chain uses TRBV19 with TRBJ1-4; 8 positions agree with TRBD1. Germline CDR1 is LNHDA and CDR2 is SQIVND (reference sequence). V shed 4 bases, J shed 2 bases, and the junction held 9 bases outside the gene matches. The length of the CDR3 is 17 residues. The CDR3 loop is CASSTLDRGGTNEKLFF. CDR3 sequence (DNA): TGTGCCAGTAGTACCCTTGACAGGGGAGGCACTAATGAAAAACTGTTTTTT. The full variable domain, rest sourced from reference TRBV19 and TRBJ1-4, is DGGITQSPKYLFRKEGQNVTLSCEQNLNHDAMYWYRQDPGQGLRLIYYSQIVNDFQKGDIAEGYSVSREKKESFPLTVTSAQKNPTAFYLCASSTLDRGGTNEKLFFGSGTQLSVL.

The chain joins TRBV29-1 to TRBJ1-1; 9 nucleotides align to TRBD1. The CDR3 loop spans 14 amino acids. The germline CDR1 and CDR2 sequences are SQVTM and ANQGSEA. Trimming removed 5 bases from V and 5 bases from J; junction bases left unmatched: 9. The CDR3 loop reads CSVPPTGGWTEAFF. CDR3 DNA: TGCAGCGTTCCCCCAACAGGGGGCTGGACTGAAGCTTTCTTT.

The chain links TRBV7-9 to TRBJ2-3; D possibly corresponds to TRBD2 (5 bases). CDR1 and CDR2 (germline): SEHNR, FQNEAQ (reference sequence). Trimming removed 2 bases at V and 2 bases at J, with 14 bases between. This CDR3 region has 16 residues. CDR3 region: CASSLPFGGFTDTQYF. The CDR3, as DNA: TGTGCCAGCAGCTTACCCTTCGGCGGGTTCACAGATACGCAGTATTTT. Looking up the rest from reference TRBV7-9 and TRBJ2-3 gives the full variable domain: DTGVSQNPRHKITKRGQNVTFRCDPISEHNRLYWYRQTLGQGPEFLTYFQNEAQLEKSRLLSDRFSAERPKGSFSTLEIQRTEQGDSAMYLCASSLPFGGFTDTQYFGPGTRLTVL.

The CDR3 region has the DNA TGCGCCAGCAGCCAGACGAAGGAAGGACAGGGACCCGGAAACACCATATATTTT. The encoded protein is CASSQTKEGQGPGNTIYF. The rearrangement uses TRBV4-1 and TRBJ1-3; TRBD1 matches 8 bases. This CDR3 has 18 residues. V was pared by 3 bases and J by 4 bases, with 14 bases of the junction left unmatched. CDR1 and CDR2 from the germline V gene are MGHRA and YSYEKL.

The chain recombines TRBV9 with TRBJ2-3; tentatively, D is TRBD2 (5 bases). CDR1 and CDR2 (germline): SGDLS, YYNGEE. V dropped 0 bases and J dropped 2 bases, with 13 bases sitting between them. This CDR3 comprises 16 residues. The CDR3 coding sequence is TGTGCCAGCAGCGTAGAGGGAGATCCTTACACAGATACGCAGTATTTT. As protein: CASSVEGDPYTDTQYF.

The chain employs TRBV2 and TRBJ1-2; D is uncertain. CDR3 length: 11 residues. Deletions cut 6 bases from V and 8 bases from J, with 10 bases between. From germline, CDR1 is SNHLY and CDR2 FYNNEI. As DNA, the CDR3 is TGTGCCAGCAGGTTCGAGGCCGGCTACACCTTC. Its protein is CASRFEAGYTF.

The chain links TRBV29-1 to TRBJ2-7, with a tentative D call TRBD2 (5 bases). Germline CDR1 SQVTM, CDR2 ANQGSEA. CDR3 length: 14 amino acids. V was cut by 4 bases and J by 0 bases, with 13 bases left in between. The CDR3 protein is CSVVGWENSYEQYF. The DNA of the CDR3 is TGCAGCGTTGTTGGGTGGGAGAACTCCTACGAGCAGTACTTC.

This clone showed up just once. This sequence joins TRBV5-6 and TRBJ2-7; D possibly corresponds to TRBD1 (6 bases). Trimming removed 3 bases at V and 4 bases at J, with 11 bases between. Germline V gene lookup returns CDR1 SGHDT and CDR2 YYEEEE. The CDR3 is made up of 13 amino acids. Here the CDR3 reads CASSYLDRYEQYF. The CDR3 DNA sequence: TGTGCCAGCAGCTACCTTGACAGGTACGAGCAGTACTTC.

The chain carries TRBV6-6 and TRBJ1-5; D may be TRBD1 (5 bases). Trimming pared 4 bases from V and 9 bases from J, leaving 13 bases between. Per the germline V gene, CDR1 is MNHNY and CDR2 is SVGAGI (reference sequence). This CDR3 contains 13 residues. CDR3 nucleotides: TGTGCCAGCAGTTCACACGGGGGTGGGCCCCAGCATTTT. It codes for CASSSHGGGPQHF.

CDR3 DNA sequence: TGTGCCAGCAGGCCCCGGTGGACGGGAAGCGGTAGCAAAAACATTCAGTACTTC. As protein: CASRPRWTGSGSKNIQYF. This sequence joins TRBV28 and TRBJ2-4; weak D call: TRBD2 (5 bases). Germline CDR1 is MDHEN and CDR2 is SYDVKM. This CDR3 spans 18 amino acids. V was cut by 6 bases and J by 3 bases, with 24 bases left in between.

The rearrangement links TRBV15 to TRBJ1-2, with D unresolved. CDR1 is LNHNV, CDR2 YYDKDF, per germline (reference sequence). Trimming cost V 0 bases and J 5 bases, with 10 bases left between them. This CDR3 is 14 amino acids long. Written as DNA, the CDR3 is TGTGCCACCAGCAGAGATATCGGGGATTATGGCTACACCTTC. Its translation is CATSRDIGDYGYTF.

The chain combines TRBV10-2 with TRBJ1-5; D ambiguous. There are 15 residues in the CDR3. Germline V gives CDR1 WSHSY, CDR2 SAAADI. Trimming stripped 2 bases from V and 1 base from J, with 9 bases between. In DNA form, the CDR3 reads TGCGCCAGCAGTGAGGGCCTCGCAAGCAATCAGCCCCAGCATTTT. It translates to CASSEGLASNQPQHF.

The chain combines TRBV29-1 with TRBJ1-4, with D perhaps matching TRBD1 (5 bases). The CDR3 covers 13 residues. CDR1 is SQVTM, CDR2 ANQGSEA, per germline. V lost 4 bases, J lost 7 bases, and 13 bases lay in between. The CDR3 spells CSVGGTASEKLFF. As DNA, the CDR3 is TGCAGCGTTGGGGGGACTGCGAGTGAAAAACTGTTTTTT.

This chain uses TRBV5-4 with TRBJ2-1; 8 positions match TRBD2. Trimming removed 4 bases from V and 7 bases from J; junction bases left unmatched: 10. Germline CDR1 and CDR2: SGHNT and YYREEE (reference sequence). The CDR3 runs to 15 residues. The CDR3 protein is CASSKVAGGGNEQFF. CDR3 bases: TGTGCCAGCAGCAAGGTTGCGGGGGGTGGTAATGAGCAGTTCTTC.

About this clone itself: The junction departs from germline at one end; a sequencing error may be responsible. CDR3 region: CATSRDAPRGLVF. The CDR3 DNA reads TGTGCCACCAGCAGAGATGCCCCCAGGGGGCTCGTCTTT. The chain has TRBV15 and TRBJ1-1; 8 bases agree with TRBD1. In germline, CDR1 is LNHNV, CDR2 YYDKDF (reference sequence). CDR3 length: 13 residues.

CDR3 in amino acids: CASSGEDRVGDTEAFF. The CDR3 DNA reads as TGTGCCAGCAGTGGAGAGGACAGGGTCGGCGACACTGAAGCTTTCTTT. The gene calls are TRBV2 and TRBJ1-1; 8 bases are shared with TRBD1. CDR1 and CDR2 (germline): SNHLY, FYNNEI. The CDR3 length is 16 residues. V was pared by 4 bases and J by 3 bases, with 10 bases of the junction left unmatched.

V usage is TRBV30 and J usage is TRBJ2-7; weak D call: TRBD2 (5 bases). With 0 bases removed from V and 3 bases from J, the gap between germline ends came to 9 bases. The CDR3 is 13 amino acids. Looked up from germline, CDR1 is GTSNPN and CDR2 is SVGIG (reference sequence). The CDR3 loop reads CAWSVGRSYEQYF. The CDR3 coding sequence is TGTGCCTGGAGTGTTGGGAGAAGCTACGAGCAGTACTTC.

The V and J genes are TRBV5-1 and TRBJ1-2, with 7 bases matching TRBD1. This CDR3 region has 15 residues. V lost 4 bases and J lost 0; bases outside the gene matches: 6. Germline V gene lookup returns CDR1 SGHRS and CDR2 YFSETQ. The CDR3 is CASSVGQVANYGYTF. CDR3 bases: TGCGCCAGCAGCGTCGGACAGGTGGCTAACTATGGCTACACCTTC.

V usage is TRBV6-5 and J usage is TRBJ1-2; weak D call: TRBD1 (6 bases). Trimming removed 7 bases at V and 3 bases at J, with 15 bases between. Germline CDR1 is MNHEY and CDR2 is SVGAGI. This CDR3 region has 14 residues. CDR3: CASKPGENHYGYTF. In DNA form, the CDR3 reads TGTGCCAGCAAACCAGGGGAGAATCACTATGGCTACACCTTC.

The chain uses TRBV28 and TRBJ1-4; 7 bases are a match to TRBD1. The CDR3 has 14 amino acids. Germline-derived CDR1 and CDR2 are MDHEN and SYDVKM. Trimming cost V 8 bases and J 10 bases; bases outside gene matches: 13. The DNA of the CDR3 is TGTGCCAGCGACCCGACAGGGACCGAACGAAAACTGTTTTTT. It codes for CASDPTGTERKLFF.

The rearrangement joins TRBV5-1 to TRBJ1-1; TRBD1 is a possible D gene (5 bases). CDR3 length: 15 amino acids. Germline V gene lookup returns CDR1 SGHRS and CDR2 YFSETQ. The V gene lost 0 bases and the J gene lost 4 bases, with 13 bases spanning the gap. The CDR3 DNA follows: TGCGCCAGCAGCTTGGAGGGGTCGGTGGGCACTGAAGCTTTCTTT. Translating it yields CASSLEGSVGTEAFF.

In DNA, the CDR3 is TGTGCCAGCAGCTCGACAGGGGGCGGCTACGAGCAGTACTTC. This encodes CASSSTGGGYEQYF. The gene calls are TRBV5-4 and TRBJ2-7; 10 bases are a match to TRBD1. This CDR3 is built from 14 residues. Trimming removed 3 bases from V and 3 bases from J; junction bases left unmatched: 3. Per germline, CDR1 SGHNT and CDR2 YYREEE (reference sequence).

The V gene is TRBV5-1, the J gene TRBJ1-1; TRBD1 aligns across 10 bases. CDR3 size: 15 residues. V lost 0 bases, J lost 5 bases, and 4 bases stayed unmatched. Germline CDR1 SGHRS, CDR2 YFSETQ. Written as DNA, the CDR3 is TGCGCCAGCAGCTTGGGCGGGACAGGGGTTACTGAAGCTTTCTTT. Translation gives CASSLGGTGVTEAFF.

This clone has a single count. The V call is TRBV5-1, the J call TRBJ2-2, with D tentatively TRBD1 (6 bases). Germline CDR1 is SGHRS and CDR2 is YFSETQ. The CDR3 totals 16 residues. V was cut by 0 bases and J by 4 bases, with 13 bases left in between. Here the CDR3 reads CASSLVQGRGTGELFF. The CDR3, as DNA: TGCGCCAGCAGCTTGGTACAGGGCCGTGGCACCGGGGAGCTGTTTTTT.

CDR3 loop: CASRRGTERNTIYF. The CDR3 coding sequence is TGTGCCAGCAGACGGGGGACAGAACGAAACACCATATATTTT. This chain connects TRBV28 to TRBJ1-3; 7 bases are shared with TRBD1. CDR1 is MDHEN and CDR2 is SYDVKM in the germline V gene. J lost 5 bases, V lost 6 bases, and 7 bases had no gene match. The CDR3 loop spans 14 amino acids.

J is TRBJ2-4 and V is TRBV21-1; the D call TRBD1 from the table was never checked on the DNA. TRBV21-1 is a pseudogene segment. This CDR3 has 14 residues. DNA of the CDR3: TGTGCCAGCCCCCCGACAGGGGCTAAAAACATTCAGTACTTC. Translation: CASPPTGAKNIQYF.